This T cell receptor (beta chain) was captured in a study of blood T cell repertoires in COVID-19 (dated by TCRdb to the early 2020s). Context from the whole study: The collaborator samples originated in the United States, Italy and Spain and spanned the acute and convalescent phases of COVID-19. The material from the prospective study consisted of cDNA or gDNA derived from T cells, B-cell-depleted T cells, or PBMCs. Deeply sampled blood TCRbeta repertoires from subjects exposed to, actively infected with, or recovered from COVID-19 were included in the dataset. The repertoires were released in a freely available public database intended as a resource for research on the immune response to SARS-CoV-2. The samples were drawn from two sources: the first 160 participants of the ongoing ImmuneRACE study, and 1,254 subjects contributed by 6 global collaborators. The sample metadata nearly always contained a de-identified subject ID, COVID-19 status, age in years and sex. Where HLA class I and class II types were available, the types were taken from metadata supplied by the sample provider, not from assay-based typing.

The immunoSEQ Assay, a bias-controlled multiplex PCR, was used to amplify TCRbeta CDR3 regions from genomic DNA. In the original analysis: The number of nucleated cells in each sample was estimated from the amplification of reference gene primers within the assay. To quantify the absolute abundance of each unique TCRbeta CDR3 rearrangement, sequence reads were collapsed and filtered. Productive Simpson clonality was computed per sample as the square root of Simpson's diversity index over productive rearrangements. The source is immuneACCESS, and TCRdb retained only in-frame sequences with V and J called. Part of the clones is not carried over; for the studies checked, unresolved V genes explain less than half of this, and the remainder is unexplained. The V and J calls and the clone size are those of that table, but D and trimming were determined from the DNA. For this sample there are 120,000 to 150,000 clones; approximately 88% appear just once. The top ten clonotypes cover roughly 1.2% of the sample.

Study-level results and caveats: How much clinical and demographic metadata was included differed by source and by participant, and the metadata was provided uncurated.

Enrolling through a virtual design, the prospective study's participants ranged in age from roughly 18 to 95 years and lived across roughly 23 United States geographic areas. In the prospective study, cohorts were assigned on the basis of participant-reported clinical history obtained from a screening survey and a study questionnaire. In the prospective study, whole blood, serum and a nasopharyngeal or oropharyngeal swab were collected from each participant by mobile phlebotomists. Prospective study participants could optionally give additional blood draws and questionnaires over a roughly 2-month period. Before DNA extraction, blood samples from the prospective study were shipped at room temperature or frozen. The CDR3 holds 13 amino acids from the cysteine to the phenylalanine. Only the CDR3 region is kept as DNA, spanning 39 bases read in frame from base 1. The junction shows trimming of 0 bases on V and 4 bases on J, plus 6 bases between the germline ends. The germline V gene specifies SGHAT as CDR1 and FQNNGV as CDR2.

Comment on this clone: The antigen it recognizes is unknown. No base quality information exists; no much larger clone differs at one position.

Sequencing used PBMCs or T cells enriched from blood (not recorded which). The chain uses TRBV11-2 and TRBJ2-5; the D gene cannot be named for sure. The TCR was taken from a woman aged 25 to 39 with acute COVID-19. For the CDR3, the sequence is CASSLDHSETQYF. The sequenced DNA: TGTGCCAGCAGCTTAGACCACTCAGAGACCCAGTACTTC. Reference TRBV11-2 and TRBJ2-5 genes cover what lies past the CDR3, so the full variable domain is EAGVAQSPRYKIIEKRQSVAFWCNPISGHATLYWYQQILGQGPKLLIQFQNNGVVDDSQLPKDRFSAERLKGVDSTLKIQPAKLEDSAVYLCASSLDHSETQYFGPGTRLLVL.